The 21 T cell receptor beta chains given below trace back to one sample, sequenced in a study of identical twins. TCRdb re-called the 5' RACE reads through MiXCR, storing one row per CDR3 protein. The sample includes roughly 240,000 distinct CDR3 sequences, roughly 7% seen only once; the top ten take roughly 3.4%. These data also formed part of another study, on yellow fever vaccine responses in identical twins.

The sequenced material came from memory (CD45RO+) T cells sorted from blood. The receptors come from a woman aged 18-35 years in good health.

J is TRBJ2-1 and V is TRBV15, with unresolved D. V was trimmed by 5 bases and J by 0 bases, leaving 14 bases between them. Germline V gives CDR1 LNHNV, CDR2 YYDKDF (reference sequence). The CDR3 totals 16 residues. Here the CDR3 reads CATSSPQTSSYNEQFF. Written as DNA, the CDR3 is TGTGCCACCAGCTCCCCACAGACGAGCTCCTACAATGAGCAGTTCTTC.

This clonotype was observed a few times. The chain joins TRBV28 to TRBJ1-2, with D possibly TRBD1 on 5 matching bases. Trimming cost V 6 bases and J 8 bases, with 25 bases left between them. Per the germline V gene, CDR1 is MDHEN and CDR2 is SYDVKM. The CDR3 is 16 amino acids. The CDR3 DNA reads TGTGCCAGCAGAAAGGGCCGACGGGGGACCGCTGGCGGCTACACCTTC. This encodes CASRKGRRGTAGGYTF.

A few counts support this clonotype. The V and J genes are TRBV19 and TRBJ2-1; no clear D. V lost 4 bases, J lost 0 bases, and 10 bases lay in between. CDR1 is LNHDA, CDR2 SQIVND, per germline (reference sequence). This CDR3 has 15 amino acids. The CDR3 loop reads CASSTTHSSYNEQFF. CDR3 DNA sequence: TGTGCCAGTAGTACGACTCATAGCTCCTACAATGAGCAGTTCTTC.

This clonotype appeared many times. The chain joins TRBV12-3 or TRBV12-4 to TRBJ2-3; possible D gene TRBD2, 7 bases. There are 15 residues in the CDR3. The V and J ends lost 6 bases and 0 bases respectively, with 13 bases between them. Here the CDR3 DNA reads TGTGCCAGCAGGTTGGGGGGGCCCAGCACAGATACGCAGTATTTT. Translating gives CASRLGGPSTDTQYF.

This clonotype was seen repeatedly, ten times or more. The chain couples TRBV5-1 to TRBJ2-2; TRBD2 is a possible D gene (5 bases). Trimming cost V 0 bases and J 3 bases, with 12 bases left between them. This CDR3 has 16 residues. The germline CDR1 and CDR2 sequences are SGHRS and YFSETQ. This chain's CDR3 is CASSLGGPGYTGELFF. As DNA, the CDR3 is TGCGCCAGCAGCTTGGGAGGTCCGGGGTACACCGGGGAGCTGTTTTTT. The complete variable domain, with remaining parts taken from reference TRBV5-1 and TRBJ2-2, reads KAGVTQTPRYLIKTRGQQVTLSCSPISGHRSVSWYQQTPGQGLQFLFEYFSETQRNKGNFPGRFSGRQFSNSRSEMNVSTLELGDSALYLCASSLGGPGYTGELFFGEGSRLTVL.

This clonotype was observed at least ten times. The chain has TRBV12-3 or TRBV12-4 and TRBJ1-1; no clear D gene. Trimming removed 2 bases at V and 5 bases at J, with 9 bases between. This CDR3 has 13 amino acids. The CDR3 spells CASSLRGVTEAFF. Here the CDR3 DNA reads TGTGCCAGCAGTTTACGGGGAGTGACTGAAGCTTTCTTT.

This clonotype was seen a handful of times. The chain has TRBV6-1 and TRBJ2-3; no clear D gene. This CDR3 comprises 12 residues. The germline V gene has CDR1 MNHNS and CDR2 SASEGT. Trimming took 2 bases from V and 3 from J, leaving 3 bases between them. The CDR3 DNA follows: TGTGCCAGCAGTGAAAATACAGATACGCAGTATTTT. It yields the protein CASSENTDTQYF.

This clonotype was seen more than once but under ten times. CDR3 amino acids: CASSESHLGKETQYF. DNA of the CDR3: TGTGCCAGCAGTGAAAGTCACTTGGGAAAAGAGACCCAGTACTTC. This chain uses TRBV2 with TRBJ2-5; D remains unclear. Germline CDR1 is SNHLY and CDR2 is FYNNEI. CDR3 length: 15 amino acids. V lost 2 bases to trimming and J lost 3 bases, with 13 bases between them.

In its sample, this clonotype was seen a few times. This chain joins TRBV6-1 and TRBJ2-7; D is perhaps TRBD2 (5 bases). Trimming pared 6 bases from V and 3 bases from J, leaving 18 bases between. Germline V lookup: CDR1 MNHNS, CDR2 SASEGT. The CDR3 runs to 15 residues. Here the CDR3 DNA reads TGTGCCAGCAGCCCCCCCGCGGGTTGGAGCTACGAGCAGTACTTC. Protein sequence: CASSPPAGWSYEQYF.

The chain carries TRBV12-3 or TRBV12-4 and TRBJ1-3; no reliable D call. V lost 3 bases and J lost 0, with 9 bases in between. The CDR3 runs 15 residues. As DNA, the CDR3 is TGTGCCAGCAGTTTTGGAGGAAGCTCTGGAAACACCATATATTTT. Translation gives CASSFGGSSGNTIYF.

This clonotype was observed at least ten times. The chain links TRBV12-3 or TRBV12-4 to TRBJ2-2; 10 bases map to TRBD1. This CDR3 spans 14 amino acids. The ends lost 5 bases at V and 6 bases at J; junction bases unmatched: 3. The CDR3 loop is CASSIGQGAGELFF. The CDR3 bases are TGTGCCAGCAGTATTGGACAGGGGGCCGGGGAGCTGTTTTTT.

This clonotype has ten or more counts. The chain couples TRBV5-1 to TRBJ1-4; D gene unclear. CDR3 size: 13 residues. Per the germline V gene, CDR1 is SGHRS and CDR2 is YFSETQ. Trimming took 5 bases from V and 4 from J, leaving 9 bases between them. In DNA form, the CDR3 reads TGCGCCAGCAGGAGGACCGATAATGAAAAACTGTTTTTT. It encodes CASRRTDNEKLFF.

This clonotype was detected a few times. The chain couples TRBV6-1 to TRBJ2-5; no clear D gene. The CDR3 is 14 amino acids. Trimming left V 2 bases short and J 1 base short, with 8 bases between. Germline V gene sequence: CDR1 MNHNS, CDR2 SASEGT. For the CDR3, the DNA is TGTGCCAGCAGTGAATACTCAGCCCAAGAGACCCAGTACTTC. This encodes CASSEYSAQETQYF.

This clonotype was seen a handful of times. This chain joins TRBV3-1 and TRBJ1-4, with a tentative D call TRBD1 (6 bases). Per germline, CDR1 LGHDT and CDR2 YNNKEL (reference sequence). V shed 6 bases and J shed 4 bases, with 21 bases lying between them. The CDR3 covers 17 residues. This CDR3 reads CASSLFTRTDINEKLFF. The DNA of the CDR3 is TGTGCCAGCAGTCTCTTTACCAGGACAGACATTAATGAAAAACTGTTTTTT. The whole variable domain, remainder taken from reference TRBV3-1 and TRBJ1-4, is DTAVSQTPKYLVTQMGNDKSIKCEQNLGHDTMYWYKQDSKKFLKIMFSYNNKELIINETVPNRFSPKSPDKAHLNLHINSLELGDSAVYFCASSLFTRTDINEKLFFGSGTQLSVL.

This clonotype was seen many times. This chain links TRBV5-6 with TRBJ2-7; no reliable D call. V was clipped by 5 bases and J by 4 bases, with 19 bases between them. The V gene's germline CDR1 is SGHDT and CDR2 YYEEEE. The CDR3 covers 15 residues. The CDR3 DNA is TGTGCCAGCAGTTACCGGCTCCCGACGAGATACGAGCAGTACTTC. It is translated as CASSYRLPTRYEQYF. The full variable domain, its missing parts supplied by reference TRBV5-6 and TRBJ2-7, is DAGVTQSPTHLIKTRGQQVTLRCSPKSGHDTVSWYQQALGQGPQFIFQYYEEEERQRGNFPDRFSGHQFPNYSSELNVNALLLGDSALYLCASSYRLPTRYEQYFGPGTRLTVT.

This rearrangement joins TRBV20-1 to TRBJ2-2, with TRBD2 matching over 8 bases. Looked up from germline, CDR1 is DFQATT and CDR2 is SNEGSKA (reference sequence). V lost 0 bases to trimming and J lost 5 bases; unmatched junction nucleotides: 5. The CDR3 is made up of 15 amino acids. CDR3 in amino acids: CSARDRIAGTGELFF. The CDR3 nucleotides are TGCAGTGCTAGAGATAGAATAGCGGGAACCGGGGAGCTGTTTTTT.

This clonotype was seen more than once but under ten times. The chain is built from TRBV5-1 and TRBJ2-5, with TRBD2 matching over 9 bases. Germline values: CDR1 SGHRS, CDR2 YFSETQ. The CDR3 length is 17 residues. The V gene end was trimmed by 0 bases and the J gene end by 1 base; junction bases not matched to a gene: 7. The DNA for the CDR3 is TGCGCCAGCAGCTTGGGATCTAGCGGGGCCATCCAAGAGACCCAGTACTTC. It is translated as CASSLGSSGAIQETQYF.

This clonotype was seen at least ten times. The CDR3 DNA reads TGCGCCAGCAGCCCTGGACAGGGAGGAGATACGCAGTATTTT. This gives the protein CASSPGQGGDTQYF. The chain links TRBV5-1 to TRBJ2-3; 8 nucleotides align to TRBD1. The CDR3 consists of 14 residues. The V and J ends lost 4 bases and 5 bases, in that order; junction bases with no gene match: 6. Germline lookup yields CDR1 SGHRS and CDR2 YFSETQ. Full variable domain (outside the CDR3, taken from reference TRBV5-1 and TRBJ2-3): KAGVTQTPRYLIKTRGQQVTLSCSPISGHRSVSWYQQTPGQGLQFLFEYFSETQRNKGNFPGRFSGRQFSNSRSEMNVSTLELGDSALYLCASSPGQGGDTQYFGPGTRLTVL.

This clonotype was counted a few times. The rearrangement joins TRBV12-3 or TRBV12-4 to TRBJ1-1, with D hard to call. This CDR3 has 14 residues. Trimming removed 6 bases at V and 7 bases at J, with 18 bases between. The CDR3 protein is CASSLTTTPNEAFF. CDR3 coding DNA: TGTGCCAGCAGCCTTACAACGACCCCCAATGAAGCTTTCTTT.

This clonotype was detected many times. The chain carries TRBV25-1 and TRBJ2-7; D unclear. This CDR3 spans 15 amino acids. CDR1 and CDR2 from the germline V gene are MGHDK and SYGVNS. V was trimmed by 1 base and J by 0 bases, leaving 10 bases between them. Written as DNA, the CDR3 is TGTGCCAGCAGTGAATCTATGTCTCACTCCTACGAGCAGTACTTC. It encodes CASSESMSHSYEQYF.

The CDR3 DNA is TGCAGTGCTAGAGGTGCGGACAGACGGACTAGCGGCAACACAGATACGCAGTATTTT. Amino acids: CSARGADRRTSGNTDTQYF. The V call is TRBV20-1, the J call TRBJ2-3, with TRBD2 matching 10 bases. The CDR3 has 19 amino acids. Germline V gives CDR1 DFQATT, CDR2 SNEGSKA (reference sequence). V was pared by 1 base and J by 2 bases, with 15 bases of the junction left unmatched.